This TCR beta chain was retrieved from a study of response to subunit inactivated influenza vaccine. Findings of the study overall: T cells newly recruited by each seasonal influenza vaccination are few, the authors suggested.

TCRdb passed the RT-PCR reads through MiXCR, listing each CDR3 protein once. The sample lists almost 250,000 distinct CDR3 sequences; 9% to 15% were seen once. This clonotype was found a few times. The antigen remains undetermined. The material was non-naive T cells sorted from PBMCs, obtained 14 to 15 days before vaccination. This TCR was sampled from a man aged 45-65 years who received an inactivated influenza vaccine.

The CDR3 nucleotides are TGTGCCAGCAGCCGGACCGGGACAGGGGGCGCCTCGAATCAGCCCCAGCATTTT. Translated, it gives CASSRTGTGGASNQPQHF. The chain combines TRBV11-1 with TRBJ1-5; 12 positions match TRBD1. Germline V gene sequence: CDR1 SGHAT, CDR2 FQDESV (reference sequence). The J segment lost 4 bases and the V segment lost 5 bases, leaving 12 bases of the junction unmatched. The CDR3 is 18 amino acids.